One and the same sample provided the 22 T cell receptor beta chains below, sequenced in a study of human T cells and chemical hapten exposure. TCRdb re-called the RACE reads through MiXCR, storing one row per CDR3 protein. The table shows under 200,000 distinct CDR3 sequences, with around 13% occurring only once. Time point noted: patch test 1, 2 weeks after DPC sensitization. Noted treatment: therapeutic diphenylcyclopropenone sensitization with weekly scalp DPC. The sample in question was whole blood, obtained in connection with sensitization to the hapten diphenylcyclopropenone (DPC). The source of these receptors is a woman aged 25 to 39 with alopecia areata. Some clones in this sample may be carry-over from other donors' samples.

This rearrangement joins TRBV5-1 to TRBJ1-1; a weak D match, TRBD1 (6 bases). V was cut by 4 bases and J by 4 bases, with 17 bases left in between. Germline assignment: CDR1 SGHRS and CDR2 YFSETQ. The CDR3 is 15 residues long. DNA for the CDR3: TGCGCCAGCAGCCTAGAAACACAGGGTTTCACTGAAGCTTTCTTT. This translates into CASSLETQGFTEAFF.

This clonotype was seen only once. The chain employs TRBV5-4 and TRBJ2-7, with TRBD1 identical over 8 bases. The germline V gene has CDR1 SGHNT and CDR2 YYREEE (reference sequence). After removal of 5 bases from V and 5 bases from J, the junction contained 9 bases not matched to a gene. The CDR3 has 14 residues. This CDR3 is CASRVEDRVDEQYF. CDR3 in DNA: TGTGCCAGCAGAGTAGAGGACAGGGTTGACGAGCAGTACTTC. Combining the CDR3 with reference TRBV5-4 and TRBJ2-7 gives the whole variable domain ETGVTQSPTHLIKTRGQQVTLRCSSQSGHNTVSWYQQALGQGPQFIFQYYREEENGRGNFPPRFSGLQFPNYSSELNVNALELDDSALYLCASRVEDRVDEQYFGPGTRLTVT.

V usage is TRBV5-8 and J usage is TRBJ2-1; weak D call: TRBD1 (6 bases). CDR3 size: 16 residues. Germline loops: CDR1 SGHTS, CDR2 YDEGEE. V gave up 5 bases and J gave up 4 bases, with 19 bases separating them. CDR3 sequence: CASSSFTGNLYNEQFF. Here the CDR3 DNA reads TGTGCCAGCAGTTCCTTCACAGGGAACCTATACAATGAGCAGTTCTTC.

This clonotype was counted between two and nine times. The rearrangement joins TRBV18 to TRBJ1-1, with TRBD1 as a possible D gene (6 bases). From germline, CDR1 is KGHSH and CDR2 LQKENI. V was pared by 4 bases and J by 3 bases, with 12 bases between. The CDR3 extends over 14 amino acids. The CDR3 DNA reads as TGTGCCAGCTCACTCCTGGACAGAGACACTGAAGCTTTCTTT. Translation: CASSLLDRDTEAFF.

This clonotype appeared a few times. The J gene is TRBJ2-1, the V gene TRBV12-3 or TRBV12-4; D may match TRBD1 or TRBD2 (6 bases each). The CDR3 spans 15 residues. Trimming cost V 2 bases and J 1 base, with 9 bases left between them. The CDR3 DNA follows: TGTGCCAGCAGTTTATTAGGGGGGTCCTACAATGAGCAGTTCTTC. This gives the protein CASSLLGGSYNEQFF.

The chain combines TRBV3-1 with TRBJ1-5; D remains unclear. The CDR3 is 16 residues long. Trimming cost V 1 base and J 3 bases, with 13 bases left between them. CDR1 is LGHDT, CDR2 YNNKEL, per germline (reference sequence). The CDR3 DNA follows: TGTGCCAGCAGCCAAGGCCCCAACAGCCTCAATCAGCCCCAGCATTTT. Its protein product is CASSQGPNSLNQPQHF.

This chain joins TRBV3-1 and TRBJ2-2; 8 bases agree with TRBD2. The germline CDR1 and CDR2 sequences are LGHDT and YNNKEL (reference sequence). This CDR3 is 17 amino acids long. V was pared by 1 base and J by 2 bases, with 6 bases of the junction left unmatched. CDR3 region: CASSQALTSVNTGELFF. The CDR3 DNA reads TGTGCCAGCAGCCAAGCCTTGACTAGCGTTAACACCGGGGAGCTGTTTTTT.

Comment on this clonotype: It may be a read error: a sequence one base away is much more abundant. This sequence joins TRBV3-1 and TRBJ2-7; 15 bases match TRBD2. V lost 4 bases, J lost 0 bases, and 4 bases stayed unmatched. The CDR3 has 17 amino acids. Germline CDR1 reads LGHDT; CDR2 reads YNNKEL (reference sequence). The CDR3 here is CASSRTSGRESSYEQYF. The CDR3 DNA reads TGTGCCAGCAGCCGGACTAGCGGGAGGGAAAGCTCCTACGAGCAGTACTTC.

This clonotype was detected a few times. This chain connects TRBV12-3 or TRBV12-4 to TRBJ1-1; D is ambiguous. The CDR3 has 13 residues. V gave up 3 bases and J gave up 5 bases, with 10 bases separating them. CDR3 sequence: CASSFMVRTEAFF. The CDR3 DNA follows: TGTGCCAGCAGTTTTATGGTCAGGACTGAAGCTTTCTTT.

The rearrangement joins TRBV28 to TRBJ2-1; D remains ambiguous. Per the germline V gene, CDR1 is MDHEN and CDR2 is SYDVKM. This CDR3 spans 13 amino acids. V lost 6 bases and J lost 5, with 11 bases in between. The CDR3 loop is CASRGDPHNEQFF. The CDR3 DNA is TGTGCCAGCAGAGGCGACCCACACAATGAGCAGTTCTTC. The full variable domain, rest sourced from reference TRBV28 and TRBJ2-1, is DVKVTQSSRYLVKRTGEKVFLECVQDMDHENMFWYRQDPGLGLRLIYFSYDVKMKEKGDIPEGYSVSREKKERFSLILESASTNQTSMYLCASRGDPHNEQFFGPGTRLTVL.

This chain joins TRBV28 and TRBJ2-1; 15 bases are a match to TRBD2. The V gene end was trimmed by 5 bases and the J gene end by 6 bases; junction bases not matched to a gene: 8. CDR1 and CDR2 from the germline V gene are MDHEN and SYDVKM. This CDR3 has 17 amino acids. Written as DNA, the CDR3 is TGTGCCAGCAGTCCCCTCGGACTAGCGGGGGGGTTCAATGAGCAGTTCTTC. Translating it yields CASSPLGLAGGFNEQFF.

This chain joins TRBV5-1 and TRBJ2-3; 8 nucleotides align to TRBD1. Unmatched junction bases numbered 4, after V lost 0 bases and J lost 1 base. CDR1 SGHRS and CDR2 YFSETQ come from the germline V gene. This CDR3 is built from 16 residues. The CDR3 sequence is CASSLAPQGGTDTQYF. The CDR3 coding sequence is TGCGCCAGCAGCTTGGCCCCACAGGGGGGCACAGATACGCAGTATTTT.

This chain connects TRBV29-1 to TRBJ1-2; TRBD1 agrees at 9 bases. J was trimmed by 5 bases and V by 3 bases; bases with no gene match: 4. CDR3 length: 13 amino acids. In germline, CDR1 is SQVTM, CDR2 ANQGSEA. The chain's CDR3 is CSVETGQGYGYTF. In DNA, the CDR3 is TGCAGCGTTGAGACGGGACAGGGATATGGCTACACCTTC.

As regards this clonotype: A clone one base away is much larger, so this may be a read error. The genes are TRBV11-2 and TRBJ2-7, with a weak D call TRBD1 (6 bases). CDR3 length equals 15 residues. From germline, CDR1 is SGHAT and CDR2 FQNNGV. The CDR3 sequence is CASSYTTGTNYGQYF. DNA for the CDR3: TGTGCCAGCAGCTATACCACCGGGACAAACTACGGGCAGTACTTC.

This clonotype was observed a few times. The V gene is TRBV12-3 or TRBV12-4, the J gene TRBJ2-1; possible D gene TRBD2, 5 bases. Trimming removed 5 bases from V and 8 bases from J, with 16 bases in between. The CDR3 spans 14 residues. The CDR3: CASSVRGRADEQFF. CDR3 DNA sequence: TGTGCCAGCAGTGTTCGAGGGAGAGCTGATGAGCAGTTCTTC.

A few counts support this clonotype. CDR3 nucleotide sequence: TGTGCCAGCAGCTTATCTCACACCGGGGAGCTGTTTTTT. Translating it yields CASSLSHTGELFF. The chain has TRBV7-2 and TRBJ2-2; D is ambiguous. Trimming stripped 2 bases from V and 3 bases from J, with 4 bases between. Germline V CDR1 and CDR2: SGHTA, FQGNSA. This CDR3 is built from 13 residues.

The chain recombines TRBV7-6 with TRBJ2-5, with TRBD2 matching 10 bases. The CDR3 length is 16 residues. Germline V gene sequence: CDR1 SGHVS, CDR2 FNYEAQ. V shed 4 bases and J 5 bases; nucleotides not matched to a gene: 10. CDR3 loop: CASSSRASGRSETQYF. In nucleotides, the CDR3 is TGTGCCAGCAGCTCGAGGGCTAGCGGGAGATCGGAGACCCAGTACTTC.

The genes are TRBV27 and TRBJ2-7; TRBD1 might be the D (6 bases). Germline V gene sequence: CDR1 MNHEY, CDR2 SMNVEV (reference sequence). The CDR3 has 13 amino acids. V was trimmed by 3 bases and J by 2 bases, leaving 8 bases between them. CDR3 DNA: TGTGCCAGCAGTTTTGGACAGACCTACGAGCAGTACTTC. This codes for CASSFGQTYEQYF.

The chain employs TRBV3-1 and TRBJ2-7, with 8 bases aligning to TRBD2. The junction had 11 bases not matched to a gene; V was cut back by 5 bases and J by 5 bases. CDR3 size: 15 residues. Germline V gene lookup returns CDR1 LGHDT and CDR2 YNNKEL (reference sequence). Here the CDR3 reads CASSNSDGRADEQYF. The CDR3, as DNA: TGTGCCAGCAGCAACTCCGACGGGAGGGCCGACGAGCAGTACTTC.

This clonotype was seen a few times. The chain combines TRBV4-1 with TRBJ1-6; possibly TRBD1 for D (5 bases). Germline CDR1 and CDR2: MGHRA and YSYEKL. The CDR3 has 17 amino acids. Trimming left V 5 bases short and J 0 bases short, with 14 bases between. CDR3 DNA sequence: TGCGCCAGCAGCATTCGACAGCCGAGCTCCTATAATTCACCCCTCCACTTT. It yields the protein CASSIRQPSSYNSPLHF.

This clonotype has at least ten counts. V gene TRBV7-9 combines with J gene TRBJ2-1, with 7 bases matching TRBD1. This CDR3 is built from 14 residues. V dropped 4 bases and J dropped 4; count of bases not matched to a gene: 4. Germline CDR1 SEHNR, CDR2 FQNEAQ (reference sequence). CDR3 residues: CASSWETGYNEQFF. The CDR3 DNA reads TGTGCCAGCAGCTGGGAGACAGGGTACAATGAGCAGTTCTTC.

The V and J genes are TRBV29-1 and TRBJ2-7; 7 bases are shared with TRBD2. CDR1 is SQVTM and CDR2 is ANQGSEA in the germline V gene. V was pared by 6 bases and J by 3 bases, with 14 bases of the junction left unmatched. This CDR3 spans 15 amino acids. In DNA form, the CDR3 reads TGCAGCGTCCTGGGAGCGGGACGAAGTCTCTACGAGCAGTACTTC. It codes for CSVLGAGRSLYEQYF.